These 15 T cell receptor beta chains came from one sample sequenced in a study of T cell responses to AZD1222 COVID-19 vaccine (dated by TCRdb to the early 2020s). The sample's time point label, in plain terms: baseline before first vaccination. Library method: the immunoSEQ multiplex PCR assay. The source is immuneACCESS, and TCRdb retained only in-frame sequences with V and J called. Part of the clones is not carried over; for the studies checked, unresolved V genes explain less than half of this, and the remainder is unexplained. The table for this sample lists roughly 150,000 clones; just over 90% of them were counted only once. The ten largest clonotypes hold 1.8% of the sample. This specimen consisted of peripheral blood, obtained on day 0 of AZD1222 vaccination. Every receptor here comes from an adult in good health.

V and J are TRBV13 and TRBJ2-2; D unclear. Trimming removed 5 bases at V and 6 bases at J, with 13 bases between. CDR3 length: 14 residues. The germline V gene has CDR1 PRHDT and CDR2 FYEKMQ (reference sequence). In DNA, the CDR3 is TGTGCCAGCAGCCCAAATAGGGTTGCCGGGGAGCTGTTTTTT. It specifies CASSPNRVAGELFF.

This clone was detected only once. This chain joins TRBV3-1 (or the pseudogene TRBV3-2) and TRBJ2-7, with TRBD1 as a possible D gene (5 bases). The germline gives CDR1 LGHDT, CDR2 YNNKEL (reference sequence). V lost 1 base and J lost 6, with 13 bases in between. The CDR3 totals 14 residues. Here the CDR3 reads CASSQVLAGPEQYF. Here the CDR3 DNA reads TGTGCCAGCAGCCAAGTCTTGGCAGGGCCCGAGCAGTACTTC.

This chain connects TRBV28 to TRBJ1-2, with TRBD1 identical over 9 bases. Germline V gene lookup returns CDR1 MDHEN and CDR2 SYDVKM. Trimming removed 2 bases from V and 3 bases from J; junction bases left unmatched: 4. The CDR3 is 15 residues long. CDR3 in amino acids: CASSLGTGPHYGYTF. In nucleotides, the CDR3 is TGTGCCAGCAGTTTAGGGACAGGGCCTCACTATGGCTACACCTTC.

The J gene is TRBJ2-7, the V gene TRBV28; 10 bases align to TRBD1. V was pared by 8 bases and J by 2 bases, with 18 bases of the junction left unmatched. The CDR3 sequence is 18 residues long. Germline V gene sequence: CDR1 MDHEN, CDR2 SYDVKM. CDR3 nucleotide sequence: TGTGCCAGCGGGGTGACAGGGGGCGCCGAACGCAAACCCTACGAGCAGTACTTC. Translated: CASGVTGGAERKPYEQYF.

V is TRBV3-1 (or the pseudogene TRBV3-2) and J is TRBJ1-2; D is ambiguous. The V gene's germline CDR1 is LGHDT and CDR2 YNNKEL (reference sequence). CDR3 length: 12 amino acids. V shed 1 base and J shed 4 bases, with 4 bases lying between them. CDR3 bases: TGTGCCAGCAGCCAAGGTACCTATGGCTACACCTTC. Protein sequence: CASSQGTYGYTF.

V and J are TRBV6-2 or TRBV6-3 and TRBJ2-7, with D maybe TRBD1 (6 bases). Germline V CDR1 and CDR2: MNHEY, SVGEGT. The CDR3 consists of 17 residues. The V gene lost 2 bases and the J gene lost 3 bases, with 20 bases spanning the gap. CDR3 bases: TGTGCCAGCAGTTACCCGGAAGGGGGTCTATCCTACTACGAGCAGTACTTC. Translated, it gives CASSYPEGGLSYYEQYF.

This chain uses TRBV25-1 with TRBJ2-3, with 12 positions matching TRBD2. The J segment lost 5 bases and the V segment lost 5 bases, leaving 14 bases of the junction unmatched. CDR3 length: 18 residues. Per the germline V gene, CDR1 is MGHDK and CDR2 is SYGVNS. The CDR3 DNA sequence: TGTGCCAGCAGTTCCCCCCAATCTAGCGGGAGGGCGGGAGATACGCAGTATTTT. It is translated as CASSSPQSSGRAGDTQYF. Looking up the rest from reference TRBV25-1 and TRBJ2-3 gives the full variable domain: EADIYQTPRYLVIGTGKKITLECSQTMGHDKMYWYQQDPGMELHLIHYSYGVNSTEKGDLSSESTVSRIRTEHFPLTLESARPSHTSQYLCASSSPQSSGRAGDTQYFGPGTRLTVL.

This chain links TRBV20-1 with TRBJ2-7, with D hard to call. Germline CDR1 reads DFQATT; CDR2 reads SNEGSKA (reference sequence). The V end lost 1 base, the J end lost 4 bases, and 5 bases lay between the germline ends. The CDR3 is 11 amino acids. The CDR3 DNA is TGCAGTGCTAGAGCCCATTACGAGCAGTACTTC. Translation gives CSARAHYEQYF.

The chain couples TRBV5-1 to TRBJ2-1, with TRBD1 matching 7 bases. From germline, CDR1 is SGHRS and CDR2 YFSETQ. Trimming took 4 bases from V and 7 from J; bases not matched to a gene: 14. This CDR3 region has 16 residues. The chain's CDR3 is CASSAGTVSGLNEQFF. The DNA of the CDR3 is TGCGCCAGCAGCGCCGGGACAGTATCGGGGTTAAATGAGCAGTTCTTC. Full variable domain (outside the CDR3, taken from reference TRBV5-1 and TRBJ2-1): KAGVTQTPRYLIKTRGQQVTLSCSPISGHRSVSWYQQTPGQGLQFLFEYFSETQRNKGNFPGRFSGRQFSNSRSEMNVSTLELGDSALYLCASSAGTVSGLNEQFFGPGTRLTVL.

The chain couples TRBV7-2 to TRBJ1-4; D gene ambiguous. Germline CDR1 is SGHTA and CDR2 is FQGNSA. CDR3 length: 14 residues. The V end was cut by 5 bases, the J end by 5 bases, with 12 bases between. The CDR3: CASSRPGLNEKLFF. The CDR3 DNA reads as TGTGCCAGCAGCCGCCCGGGCCTCAATGAAAAACTGTTTTTT.

This clone was seen only once. The chain has TRBV5-1 and TRBJ2-3; tentatively, D is TRBD2 (5 bases). The CDR3 has 17 residues. Trimming left V 0 bases short and J 4 bases short, with 18 bases between. The germline CDR1 and CDR2 sequences are SGHRS and YFSETQ. The CDR3 region has the DNA TGCGCCAGCAGCTTGGTGGGTCTAGCCATGATTTCAGATACGCAGTATTTT. Its translation is CASSLVGLAMISDTQYF.

The chain recombines TRBV5-1 with TRBJ1-5; D unclear. Per the germline V gene, CDR1 is SGHRS and CDR2 is YFSETQ. The CDR3 covers 15 residues. V dropped 0 bases and J dropped 1 base, with 8 bases sitting between them. The CDR3 DNA reads TGCGCCAGCAGCTTGGAGGGAGGAAGCAATCAGCCCCAGCATTTT. This translates into CASSLEGGSNQPQHF.

The chain has TRBV9 and TRBJ1-3; D ambiguous. CDR3 size: 14 residues. With 0 bases removed from V and 2 bases from J, the gap between germline ends came to 6 bases. The germline V gene has CDR1 SGDLS and CDR2 YYNGEE. The CDR3 DNA follows: TGTGCCAGCAGCGTAGATCCAGCTGGAAACACCATATATTTT. Its translation is CASSVDPAGNTIYF.

This chain joins TRBV6-1 and TRBJ2-2; the D gene is possibly TRBD2 (6 bases). The CDR3 consists of 16 residues. Per the germline V gene, CDR1 is MNHNS and CDR2 is SASEGT. Trimming left V 2 bases short and J 4 bases short, with 14 bases between. CDR3 sequence: CASSEPRGTSTGELFF. The CDR3, as DNA: TGTGCCAGCAGTGAACCCCGGGGGACGAGCACCGGGGAGCTGTTTTTT.

This chain uses TRBV5-6 with TRBJ1-1; D not resolved. The CDR3 totals 13 residues. Germline V CDR1 and CDR2: SGHDT, YYEEEE. V was shortened by 7 bases and J by 1 base, with 11 bases between the two germline ends. DNA of the CDR3: TGTGCCAGCGGCGATGATCAGAACACTGAAGCTTTCTTT. Its protein is CASGDDQNTEAFF.